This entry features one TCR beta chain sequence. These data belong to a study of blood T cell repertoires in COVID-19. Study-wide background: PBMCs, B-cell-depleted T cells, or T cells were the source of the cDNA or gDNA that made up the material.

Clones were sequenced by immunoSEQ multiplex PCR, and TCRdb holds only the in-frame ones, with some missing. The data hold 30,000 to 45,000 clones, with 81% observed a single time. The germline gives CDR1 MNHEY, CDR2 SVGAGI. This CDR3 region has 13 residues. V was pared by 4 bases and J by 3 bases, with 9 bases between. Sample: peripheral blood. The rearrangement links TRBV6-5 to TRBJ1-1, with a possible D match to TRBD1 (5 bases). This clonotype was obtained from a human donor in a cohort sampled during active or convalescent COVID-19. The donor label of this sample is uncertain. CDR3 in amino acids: CASSLGRDTEAFF. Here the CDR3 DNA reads TGTGCCAGCAGTTTGGGCAGGGACACTGAAGCTTTCTTT.